These 18 T cell receptor beta chains came from one sample sequenced in a study of read filtering for tumor transcriptome and immune sequencing (dated by TCRdb to about 2020). The sample was run on an Illumina HiSeq 4000. TCR libraries were constructed from 300 to 400 ng RNA using the Immunoverse kit, and molecular barcoded adaptors covering alpha/delta and beta/gamma chains were employed. TCRdb itself trimmed the public reads at Q25 with fastp, ran MiXCR and retained productive beta chains. All rows with the same CDR3 protein become a single entry with the most common DNA and genes. This sample gives approximately 61,000 distinct CDR3 sequences in total; around 21% of them show up just once. Jointly, the top ten make up 11% to 15% of the sample. The sequenced sample consisted of a population of CD138-negative cells sorted from bone marrow. This specimen's cell subset or site label, per the study, means: bone marrow mononuclear cells depleted of CD138+ plasma/myeloma cells by negative magnetic selection. These receptors were taken from a donor aged 40 or older with multiple myeloma.

With respect to this clonotype: A read error may be the cause here, since a much bigger clone is one base away. The V gene is TRBV4-2, the J gene TRBJ2-3; D is perhaps TRBD1 or TRBD2 (6 bases each). This CDR3 comprises 15 residues. Germline CDR1 and CDR2: LGHNA and YNFKEQ. The CDR3 sequence: CAGSQPAEGGDTQYF. The CDR3 DNA is TGTGCCGGCAGCCAACCGGCGGAGGGGGGAGATACGCAGTATTTT.

The rearrangement links TRBV12-3 or TRBV12-4 to TRBJ1-1; D remains ambiguous. The ends were cut back, 6 bases at V and 1 base at J, with 12 bases in the middle. The CDR3 has 14 amino acids. CDR3 in amino acids: CASSLSWGNTEAFF. CDR3 nucleotide sequence: TGTGCCAGCAGCCTCAGCTGGGGGAACACTGAAGCTTTCTTT.

The rearrangement uses TRBV2 and TRBJ2-3, with a tentative D call TRBD1 (5 bases). The germline V gene encodes CDR1 SNHLY and CDR2 FYNNEI. The germline V and J ends were trimmed by 3 bases and 14 bases, with 18 bases remaining between them. The CDR3 is 13 residues long. CDR3 sequence (DNA): TGTGCCAGCAGTGACGCAGGGTATGATGCGCGGTATTTT. Translating gives CASSDAGYDARYF.

Note on this clonotype: The germline gene is not matched at one end of the junction; a read error may be the cause. The chain carries TRBV20-1 and TRBJ2-3; tentatively, D is TRBD2 (6 bases). The germline V gene encodes CDR1 DFQATT and CDR2 SNEGSKA (reference sequence). This CDR3 contains 17 residues. CDR3 region: CSARDQMIAARTGTPYF. The CDR3 DNA reads TGCAGTGCTAGAGATCAGATGATAGCGGCGCGCACAGGTACGCCGTATTTT.

In this sample, this clonotype turned up many times. J is TRBJ2-5 and V is TRBV20-1, with D uncertain. The CDR3 runs to 11 residues. The germline CDR1 and CDR2 sequences are DFQATT and SNEGSKA (reference sequence). Deletions cut 0 bases from V and 6 bases from J, with 5 bases between. CDR3 in DNA: TGCAGTGCTAGAGATCAAAAGACCCAGTACTTC. It yields the protein CSARDQKTQYF.

The chain joins TRBV21-1 to TRBJ2-5; the D segment call TRBD1 is taken from the table without a DNA check. TRBV21-1 is a pseudogene locus. This CDR3 has 16 residues. CDR3 region: CASSKDPSPEQETQYF. CDR3 nucleotide sequence: TGTGCCAGCAGCAAAGATCCTAGCCCGGAACAAGAGACCCAGTACTTC.

In this sample, this clonotype turned up many times. This rearrangement joins TRBV3-1 to TRBJ2-7; D is unclear. In germline, CDR1 is LGHDT, CDR2 YNNKEL (reference sequence). CDR3 size: 14 residues. Trimming removed 1 base at V and 2 bases at J, with 9 bases between. The CDR3 protein is CASSQATRAYEQYF. In DNA, the CDR3 is TGTGCCAGCAGCCAAGCTACACGAGCCTACGAGCAGTACTTC.

This clonotype has ten or more counts. The CDR3 DNA is TGTGCCAGCAGTTACTCGAGAGCAGCGGCGGATACGCAGTATTTT. It specifies CASSYSRAAADTQYF. The rearrangement uses TRBV6-5 and TRBJ2-3; perhaps TRBD2 as D (5 bases). Per the germline V gene, CDR1 is MNHEY and CDR2 is SVGAGI. V was cut by 0 bases and J by 6 bases, with 13 bases left in between. The CDR3 is 15 amino acids.

Ten or more counts support this clonotype. The V and J genes are TRBV19 and TRBJ1-5; TRBD1 might be the D (6 bases). Germline V gene lookup returns CDR1 LNHDA and CDR2 SQIVND (reference sequence). CDR3 length equals 14 residues. The V end was cut by 7 bases, the J end by 6 bases, with 16 bases between. The CDR3 DNA sequence: TGTGCCAGTACCGGGGCAGGGGTCCCTCAGCCCCAGCATTTT. Protein: CASTGAGVPQPQHF.

This clonotype was seen ten or more times. The rearrangement links TRBV11-2 to TRBJ1-1; no clear D gene. This CDR3 spans 13 amino acids. Germline V gene lookup returns CDR1 SGHAT and CDR2 FQNNGV. V dropped 5 bases and J dropped 5 bases, with 12 bases sitting between them. DNA for the CDR3: TGTGCCAGCAGCGTGACTAGTTGGACTGAAGCTTTCTTT. The encoded protein is CASSVTSWTEAFF.

Of note for this clonotype: An end of the junction differs from the germline gene, which may be a read error. The chain couples TRBV5-1 to TRBJ1-1; 7 bases align to TRBD1. CDR1 is SGHRS and CDR2 is YFSETQ in the germline V gene. This CDR3 has 16 amino acids. The CDR3 bases are TGCGCCTGCAGCGTAACAGGGGACATTATGAACACTGAAGCTTTCTTT. It translates to CACSVTGDIMNTEAFF.

This clonotype was seen at least ten times. The chain links TRBV20-1 to TRBJ1-4; D may be TRBD1 (6 bases). The ends were cut back, 5 bases at V and 3 bases at J, with 22 bases in the middle. The CDR3 is 17 residues long. CDR1 DFQATT and CDR2 SNEGSKA come from the germline V gene (reference sequence). Here the CDR3 DNA reads TGCAGTGCTGCCGGCGGGGGGCTAGGAAGCGCTAATGAAAAACTGTTTTTT. This translates into CSAAGGGLGSANEKLFF.

On this clonotype: The CDR3 does not close with the conserved phenylalanine or tryptophan, likely indicating a read error. The genes are TRBV30 and TRBJ2-1, with 7 bases aligning to TRBD1. The CDR3 loop spans 13 amino acids. CDR1 is GTSNPN, CDR2 SVGIG, per germline (reference sequence). DNA for the CDR3: TGTGCCCGGAGTCTCGGGACAGACAATGAGCAGTTCTCC. It specifies CARSLGTDNEQFS.

This clonotype was detected many times. The chain employs TRBV27 and TRBJ2-1; maybe TRBD1 (5 bases). From germline, CDR1 is MNHEY and CDR2 SMNVEV (reference sequence). The CDR3 loop spans 14 amino acids. Deletions cut 5 bases from V and 2 bases from J, with 10 bases between. The CDR3 nucleotides are TGTGCCAGCAGTAAAGGGGCCCCCTACAATGAGCAGTTCTTC. Residues: CASSKGAPYNEQFF.

This clonotype was counted between two and nine times. With a much larger clone just one base away, this may be a read error. The chain recombines TRBV11-3 with TRBJ2-3; D gene uncertain. The germline V gene encodes CDR1 SGHNT and CDR2 YENEEA. There are 12 residues in the CDR3. CDR3 loop: CAGSLRADTQYF. For the CDR3, the DNA is TGTGCCGGCAGCTTAAGGGCAGATACGCAGTATTTT.

This clonotype appeared many times. The chain couples TRBV7-9 to TRBJ2-7; 7 nucleotides align to TRBD2. The V and J ends lost 5 bases and 0 bases, in that order; junction bases with no gene match: 13. This CDR3 comprises 17 residues. The germline CDR1 and CDR2 sequences are SEHNR and FQNEAQ (reference sequence). Written as DNA, the CDR3 is TGTGCCAGCAGCGATACCTCCTCTAGCGGAGCCTCCTACGAGCAGTACTTC. The encoded protein is CASSDTSSSGASYEQYF.

At least ten counts were recorded for this clonotype. The chain employs TRBV5-1 and TRBJ2-3; 8 positions agree with TRBD2. Trimming took 2 bases from V and 4 from J; bases not matched to a gene: 6. The CDR3 has 15 amino acids. Germline assignment: CDR1 SGHRS and CDR2 YFSETQ. The chain's CDR3 is CASSFSGGPPDTQYF. In DNA form, the CDR3 reads TGCGCCAGCAGCTTCTCGGGGGGGCCGCCAGATACGCAGTATTTT. Drawing the rest from reference TRBV5-1 and TRBJ2-3, the complete variable domain is KAGVTQTPRYLIKTRGQQVTLSCSPISGHRSVSWYQQTPGQGLQFLFEYFSETQRNKGNFPGRFSGRQFSNSRSEMNVSTLELGDSALYLCASSFSGGPPDTQYFGPGTRLTVL.

There are many counts of this clonotype. V and J are TRBV15 and TRBJ2-3; the D gene is possibly TRBD2 (6 bases). The V gene lost 1 base and the J gene lost 10 bases, with 12 bases spanning the gap. In germline, CDR1 is LNHNV, CDR2 YYDKDF (reference sequence). CDR3 length: 13 amino acids. The CDR3 is CATSRVRGGAQYF. CDR3 sequence (DNA): TGTGCCACCAGCAGAGTCCGGGGAGGTGCGCAGTATTTT.